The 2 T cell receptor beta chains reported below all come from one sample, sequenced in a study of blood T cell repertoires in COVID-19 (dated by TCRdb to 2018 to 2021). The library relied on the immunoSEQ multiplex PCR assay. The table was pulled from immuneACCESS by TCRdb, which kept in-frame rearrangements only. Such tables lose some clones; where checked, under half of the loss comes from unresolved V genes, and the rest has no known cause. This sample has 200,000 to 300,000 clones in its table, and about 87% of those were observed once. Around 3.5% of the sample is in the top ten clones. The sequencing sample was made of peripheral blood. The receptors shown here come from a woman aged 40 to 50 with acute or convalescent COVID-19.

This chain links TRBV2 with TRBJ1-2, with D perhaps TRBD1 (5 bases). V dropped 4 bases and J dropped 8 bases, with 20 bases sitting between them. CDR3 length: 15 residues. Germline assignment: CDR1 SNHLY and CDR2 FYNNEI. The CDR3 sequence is CASSVRAGIREGYTF. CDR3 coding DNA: TGTGCCAGCAGTGTTAGGGCAGGGATCCGGGAGGGCTACACCTTC.

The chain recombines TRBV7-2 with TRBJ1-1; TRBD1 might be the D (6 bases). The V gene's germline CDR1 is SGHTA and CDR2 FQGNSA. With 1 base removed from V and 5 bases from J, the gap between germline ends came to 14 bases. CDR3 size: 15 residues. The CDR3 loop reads CASSLGGGGKTEAFF. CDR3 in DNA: TGTGCCAGCAGCTTAGGAGGGGGGGGGAAAACTGAAGCTTTCTTT.